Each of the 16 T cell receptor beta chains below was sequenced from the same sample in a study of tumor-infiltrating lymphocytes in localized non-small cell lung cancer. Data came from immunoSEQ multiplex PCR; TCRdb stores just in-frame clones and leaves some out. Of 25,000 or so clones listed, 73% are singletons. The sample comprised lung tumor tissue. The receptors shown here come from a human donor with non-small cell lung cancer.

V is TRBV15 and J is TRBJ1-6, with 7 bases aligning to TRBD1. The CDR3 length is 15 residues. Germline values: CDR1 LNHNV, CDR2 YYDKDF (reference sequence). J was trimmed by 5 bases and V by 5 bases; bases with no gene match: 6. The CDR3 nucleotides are TGTGCCACCAGCTCCGACAGGGTGAATAATTCACCCCTCCACTTT. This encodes CATSSDRVNNSPLHF.

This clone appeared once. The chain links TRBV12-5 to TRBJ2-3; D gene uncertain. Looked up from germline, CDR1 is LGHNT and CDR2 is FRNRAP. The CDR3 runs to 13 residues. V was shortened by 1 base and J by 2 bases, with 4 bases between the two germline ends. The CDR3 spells CASGLGNTDTQYF. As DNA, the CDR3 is TGTGCTAGTGGTTTGGGGAACACAGATACGCAGTATTTT.

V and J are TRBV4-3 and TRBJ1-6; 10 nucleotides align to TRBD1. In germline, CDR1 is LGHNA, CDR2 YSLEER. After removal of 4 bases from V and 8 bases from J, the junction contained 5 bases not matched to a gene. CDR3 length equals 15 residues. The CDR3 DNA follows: TGCGCCAGCAGCCTAGGGACAGGGGTGGATTCACCCCTCCACTTT. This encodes CASSLGTGVDSPLHF.

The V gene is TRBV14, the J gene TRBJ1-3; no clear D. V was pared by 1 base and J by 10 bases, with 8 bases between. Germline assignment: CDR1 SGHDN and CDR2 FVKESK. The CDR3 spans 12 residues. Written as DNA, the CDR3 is TGTGCCAGCAGCCAAGTCCCACTGACCATATATTTT. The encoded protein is CASSQVPLTIYF.

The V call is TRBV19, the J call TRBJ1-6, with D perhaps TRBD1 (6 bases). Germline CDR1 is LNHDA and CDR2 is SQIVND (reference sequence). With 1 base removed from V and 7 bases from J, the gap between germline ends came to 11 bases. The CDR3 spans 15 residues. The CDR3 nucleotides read TGTGCCAGTAGTATAGTTCCTGGGGGCAATTCACCCCTCCACTTT. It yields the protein CASSIVPGGNSPLHF.

In nucleotides, the CDR3 is TGTGCCAGCAGTGAAGCGAGAGGGACAGGGGGTGTCAATGGCTACACCTTC. Translated: CASSEARGTGGVNGYTF. The V and J genes are TRBV6-1 and TRBJ1-2; 11 positions match TRBD1. The CDR3 length is 17 residues. Germline V gene lookup returns CDR1 MNHNS and CDR2 SASEGT. The ends lost 0 bases at V and 6 bases at J; junction bases unmatched: 9.

CDR3 coding DNA: TGTGCCAGCGGATTAACTAACTATGGCTACACCTTC. Amino acids: CASGLTNYGYTF. V and J are TRBV6-5 and TRBJ1-2; D remains unclear. Between the trimmed V and J ends, which lost 8 bases and 0 bases, there was a span of 7 bases. The CDR3 consists of 12 residues. Germline V gene sequence: CDR1 MNHEY, CDR2 SVGAGI.

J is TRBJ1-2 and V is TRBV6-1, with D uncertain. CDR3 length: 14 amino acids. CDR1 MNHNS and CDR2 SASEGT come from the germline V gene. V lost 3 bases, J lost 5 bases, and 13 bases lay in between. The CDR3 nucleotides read TGTGCCAGCAGTGAGACGAAAGTCCGTTATGGCTACACCTTC. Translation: CASSETKVRYGYTF.

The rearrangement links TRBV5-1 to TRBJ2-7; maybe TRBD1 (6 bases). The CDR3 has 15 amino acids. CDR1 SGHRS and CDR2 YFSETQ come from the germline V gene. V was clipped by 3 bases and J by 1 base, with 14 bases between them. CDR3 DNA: TGCGCCAGCAGCTCCGACAGGACTGGGTCCTACGAGCAGTACTTC. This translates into CASSSDRTGSYEQYF. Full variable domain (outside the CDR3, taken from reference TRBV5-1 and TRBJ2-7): KAGVTQTPRYLIKTRGQQVTLSCSPISGHRSVSWYQQTPGQGLQFLFEYFSETQRNKGNFPGRFSGRQFSNSRSEMNVSTLELGDSALYLCASSSDRTGSYEQYFGPGTRLTVT.

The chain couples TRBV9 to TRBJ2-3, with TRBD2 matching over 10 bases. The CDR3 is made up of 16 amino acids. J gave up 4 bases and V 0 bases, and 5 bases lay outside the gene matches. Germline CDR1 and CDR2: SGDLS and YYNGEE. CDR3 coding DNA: TGTGCCAGCAGCGTAGCAAGCGGGGGGGCGCCAGATACGCAGTATTTT. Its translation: CASSVASGGAPDTQYF.

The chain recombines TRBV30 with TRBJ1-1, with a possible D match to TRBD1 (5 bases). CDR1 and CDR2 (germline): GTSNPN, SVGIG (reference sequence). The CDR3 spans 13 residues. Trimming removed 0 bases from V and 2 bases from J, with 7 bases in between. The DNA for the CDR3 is TGTGCCTGGAGTGTCGACAGCAACACTGAAGCTTTCTTT. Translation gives CAWSVDSNTEAFF.

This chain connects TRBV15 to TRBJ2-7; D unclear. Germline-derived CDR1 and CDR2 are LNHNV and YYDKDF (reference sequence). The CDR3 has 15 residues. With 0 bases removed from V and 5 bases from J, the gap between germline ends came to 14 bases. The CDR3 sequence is CATSREVQLENEQYF. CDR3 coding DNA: TGTGCCACCAGCAGAGAGGTCCAGCTTGAAAACGAGCAGTACTTC.

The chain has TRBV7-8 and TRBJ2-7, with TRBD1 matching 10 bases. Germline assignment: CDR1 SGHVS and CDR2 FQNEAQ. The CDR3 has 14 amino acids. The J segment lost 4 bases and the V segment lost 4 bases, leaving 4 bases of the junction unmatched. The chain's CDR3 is CASSSGQGVYEQYF. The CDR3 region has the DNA TGTGCCAGCAGCTCCGGACAGGGGGTATACGAGCAGTACTTC. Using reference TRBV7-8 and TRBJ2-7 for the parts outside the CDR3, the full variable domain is GAGVSQSPRYKVAKRGQDVALRCDPISGHVSLFWYQQALGQGPEFLTYFQNEAQLDKSGLPSDRFFAERPEGSVSTLKIQRTQQEDSAVYLCASSSGQGVYEQYFGPGTRLTVT.

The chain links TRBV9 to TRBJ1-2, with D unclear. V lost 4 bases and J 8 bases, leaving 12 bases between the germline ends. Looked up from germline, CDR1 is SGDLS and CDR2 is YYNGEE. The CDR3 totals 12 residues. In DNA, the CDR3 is TGTGCCAGCAGCCCCCCGGCGGGAGGCTACACCTTC. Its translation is CASSPPAGGYTF. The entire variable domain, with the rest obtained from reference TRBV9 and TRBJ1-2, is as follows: DSGVTQTPKHLITATGQRVTLRCSPRSGDLSVYWYQQSLDQGLQFLIQYYNGEERAKGNILERFSAQQFPDLHSELNLSSLELGDSALYFCASSPPAGGYTFGSGTRLTVV.

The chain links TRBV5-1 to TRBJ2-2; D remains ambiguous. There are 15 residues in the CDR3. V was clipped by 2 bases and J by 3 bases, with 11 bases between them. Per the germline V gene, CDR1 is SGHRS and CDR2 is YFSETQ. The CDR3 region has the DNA TGCGCCAGCAGCTTATTCAGTCAGGACACCGGGGAGCTGTTTTTT. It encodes CASSLFSQDTGELFF. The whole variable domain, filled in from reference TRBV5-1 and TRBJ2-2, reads KAGVTQTPRYLIKTRGQQVTLSCSPISGHRSVSWYQQTPGQGLQFLFEYFSETQRNKGNFPGRFSGRQFSNSRSEMNVSTLELGDSALYLCASSLFSQDTGELFFGEGSRLTVL.

The CDR3 DNA sequence: TGCAGCGTTGTCGGGGTCGGGGACAATGAGCAGTTCTTC. It encodes CSVVGVGDNEQFF. The chain has TRBV29-1 and TRBJ2-1; tentatively, D is TRBD2 (5 bases). Germline CDR1 and CDR2: SQVTM and ANQGSEA. The length of the CDR3 is 13 residues. V lost 4 bases, J lost 5 bases, and 12 bases lay in between.